Below, one TCR beta chain is given with its context. Its target is not known. The data were taken from a study of T-cell memory formation after mild COVID-19. Study-level points and caveats: CD4/CD8 balance held among clones contracting day 15 to 85, and later expanders leaned CD4+. Researchers report contracting CD4+ clones mostly in CM and EM, with CD8+ clones in EMRA.

A single record per CDR3 protein comes from TCRdb applying MiXCR to the 5' RACE reads. Found here are under 400,000 distinct CDR3 sequences, around 30% of them singletons; the top ten hold about 13%. The V end was cut by 2 bases, the J end by 5 bases, with 12 bases between. The germline gives CDR1 DFQATT, CDR2 SNEGSKA (reference sequence). The CDR3 runs to 13 residues. Material for sequencing was PBMCs or a T cell subset sorted from them (not recorded which). The rearrangement joins TRBV20-1 to TRBJ2-5, with D hard to call. The clonotype comes from an adult woman who had mild COVID-19 (a few samples of this study predate the infection). Cell type and time point are not known. CDR3 sequence: CSARFQGFETQYF. The CDR3 DNA reads TGCAGTGCTAGATTTCAAGGGTTTGAGACCCAGTACTTC.